Listed here are 7 T cell receptor beta chains from one sample, sequenced in a study of CD8 T cells in ankylosing spondylitis. Each CDR3 protein gets one entry after TCRdb re-called the 5' RACE reads with MiXCR. The table lists 150,000 or so distinct CDR3 sequences, approximately 9.9% of them singletons. The material sequenced was blood, either unsorted or a sorted T cell fraction (not recorded which). The receptors derive from a female donor with ankylosing spondylitis or in good health (not recorded which).

This clonotype has a count of ten or more. The V call is TRBV7-2, the J call TRBJ1-2; D unclear. This CDR3 contains 13 residues. Germline CDR1 is SGHTA and CDR2 is FQGNSA. V dropped 5 bases and J dropped 2 bases, with 9 bases sitting between them. CDR3 region: CASSPPGNYGYTF. In DNA, the CDR3 is TGTGCCAGCAGCCCCCCGGGCAACTATGGCTACACCTTC.

This clonotype appeared many times. J is TRBJ2-1 and V is TRBV12-3 or TRBV12-4; 9 nucleotides line up with TRBD1. The J segment lost 7 bases and the V segment lost 6 bases, leaving 10 bases of the junction unmatched. This CDR3 region has 15 residues. In nucleotides, the CDR3 is TGTGCCAGCAGGCCCGGGACAGGGTTAGTAAATGAGCAGTTCTTC. It yields the protein CASRPGTGLVNEQFF.

This clonotype has at least ten counts. The chain recombines TRBV9 with TRBJ2-1; TRBD1 aligns across 9 bases. Germline V gene sequence: CDR1 SGDLS, CDR2 YYNGEE. V lost 2 bases, J lost 9 bases, and 6 bases stayed unmatched. The CDR3 length is 14 residues. The CDR3: CASSVGQGVGEQFF. Here the CDR3 DNA reads TGTGCCAGCAGCGTGGGACAGGGAGTAGGTGAGCAGTTCTTC.

CDR3 DNA: TGTGCCAGCAGCCCGAACGAGATGAGCGGGAGGAGCGGTGAGCAGTTCTTC. Its translation: CASSPNEMSGRSGEQFF. This sequence joins TRBV14 and TRBJ2-1, with 9 bases lining up with TRBD2. Trimming at V came to 4 bases and at J to 9 bases, leaving 16 bases not matched to a gene. Germline CDR1 and CDR2: SGHDN and FVKESK. The CDR3 sequence is 17 residues long.

This clonotype was seen a few times. The gene calls are TRBV6-5 and TRBJ2-1; 9 positions match TRBD2. This CDR3 region has 16 residues. Trimming at V came to 0 bases and at J to 3 bases, leaving 3 bases not matched to a gene. Per germline, CDR1 MNHEY and CDR2 SVGAGI. The chain's CDR3 is CASSYSLAGIYNEQFF. CDR3 in DNA: TGTGCCAGCAGTTACTCCCTAGCGGGAATCTACAATGAGCAGTTCTTC.

V usage is TRBV30 and J usage is TRBJ2-5; TRBD2 matches at 9 bases. With 3 bases clipped from V and 4 bases from J, the junction kept 12 bases outside the gene matches. CDR1 GTSNPN and CDR2 SVGIG come from the germline V gene (reference sequence). The CDR3 length is 16 residues. The DNA for the CDR3 is TGTGCCTGGAGCGAGGGGGTAGCGGGAGTTGGAGAGACCCAGTACTTC. It translates to CAWSEGVAGVGETQYF.

This clonotype was counted ten times or more. V gene TRBV9 combines with J gene TRBJ2-5; 8 nucleotides align to TRBD2. V shed 1 base, J shed 5 bases, and the junction held 4 bases outside the gene matches. The CDR3 covers 14 residues. The germline V gene encodes CDR1 SGDLS and CDR2 YYNGEE. CDR3 nucleotide sequence: TGTGCCAGCAGCGTAAAGGGACTAGAGGAGACCCAGTACTTC. Amino acid sequence: CASSVKGLEETQYF.